Each of the 20 T cell receptor beta chains below was sequenced from the same sample in a study of T cell responses to AZD1222 COVID-19 vaccine (dated by TCRdb to the early 2020s). The sample's time point, from its label and the paper: baseline before first vaccination. Libraries came from the immunoSEQ multiplex PCR assay. TCRdb limited this immuneACCESS table to in-frame rearrangements with V and J called. A share of clones is missing; checked studies link under half to unresolved V genes, and the rest is unexplained. The sample table records over 100,000 clones; 90% of these occur just once. 6.9% of the sample rests with the top ten. Here the sequenced sample was peripheral blood, taken on day 0 of AZD1222 vaccination. The receptors were gathered from an adult in good health.

The chain combines TRBV27 with TRBJ2-7; maybe TRBD1 (7 bases). CDR1 is MNHEY, CDR2 SMNVEV, per germline (reference sequence). This CDR3 has 15 amino acids. Deletions cut 2 bases from V and 2 bases from J, with 13 bases between. In DNA, the CDR3 is TGTGCCAGCAGTTTAGGGGCGGGGACAGCCTACGAGCAGTACTTC. Translation gives CASSLGAGTAYEQYF.

This clone was seen only once. This chain links TRBV18 with TRBJ1-4; TRBD1 agrees at 7 bases. This CDR3 comprises 14 residues. Germline assignment: CDR1 KGHSH and CDR2 LQKENI. Trimming removed 5 bases from V and 5 bases from J; junction bases left unmatched: 5. CDR3 sequence reads: CASSTLGQNEKLFF. The CDR3 coding sequence is TGTGCCAGCTCAACACTGGGACAGAATGAAAAACTGTTTTTT. The full variable domain, completed using reference TRBV18 and TRBJ1-4, is NAGVMQNPRHLVRRRGQEARLRCSPMKGHSHVYWYRQLPEEGLKFMVYLQKENIIDESGMPKERFSAEFPKEGPSILRIQQVVRGDSAAYFCASSTLGQNEKLFFGSGTQLSVL.

The rearrangement uses TRBV6-2 or TRBV6-3 and TRBJ2-3, with 13 bases aligning to TRBD2. Trimming took 4 bases from V and 5 from J; bases not matched to a gene: 6. CDR1 is MNHEY, CDR2 SVGEGT, per germline. CDR3 size: 16 residues. CDR3 in DNA: TGTGCCAGCAGTTCGCGACTAGCGGGGGGACGAGATACGCAGTATTTT. Protein sequence: CASSSRLAGGRDTQYF.

The rearrangement links TRBV11-2 to TRBJ2-2; D call uncertain. Germline V gene lookup returns CDR1 SGHAT and CDR2 FQNNGV. Trimming stripped 10 bases from V and 8 bases from J, with 11 bases between. This CDR3 contains 11 residues. CDR3 residues: CATTKWGELFF. As DNA, the CDR3 is TGTGCCACCACTAAGTGGGGGGAGCTGTTTTTT.

V and J are TRBV5-1 and TRBJ2-7; TRBD1 matches 7 bases. CDR3 size: 14 residues. CDR1 and CDR2 from the germline V gene are SGHRS and YFSETQ. Trimming cost V 7 bases and J 3 bases; bases outside gene matches: 10. CDR3 DNA sequence: TGCGCCAGCCGTGAGGGGACAGTGAACTACGAGCAGTACTTC. It codes for CASREGTVNYEQYF.

The gene calls are TRBV9 and TRBJ2-1; D remains unclear. This CDR3 is built from 12 residues. Trimming took 4 bases from V and 7 from J, leaving 9 bases between them. CDR1 and CDR2 (germline): SGDLS, YYNGEE. The CDR3: CASSLNLNEQFF. Written as DNA, the CDR3 is TGTGCCAGCAGCCTTAATCTTAATGAGCAGTTCTTC.

J is TRBJ2-1 and V is TRBV19; the match to TRBD2 covers 7 bases. This CDR3 is built from 16 residues. The ends lost 0 bases at V and 7 bases at J; junction bases unmatched: 9. Germline CDR1 and CDR2: LNHDA and SQIVND (reference sequence). The DNA for the CDR3 is TGTGCCAGTAGTATAGAGCCAGCGGGGATTCGTAATGAGCAGTTCTTC. Its protein is CASSIEPAGIRNEQFF.

This chain uses TRBV5-6 with TRBJ2-7; 12 nucleotides agree with TRBD2. V shed 0 bases and J 0 bases; nucleotides not matched to a gene: 4. Germline-derived CDR1 and CDR2 are SGHDT and YYEEEE. This CDR3 is built from 17 residues. The CDR3 reads CASSLGLAGAFSYEQYF. The CDR3 nucleotides are TGTGCCAGCAGCTTGGGACTAGCGGGGGCCTTCTCCTACGAGCAGTACTTC.

The DNA of the CDR3 is TGTGCCAGCAGTTTGTCGAGAAGGTATAACTATGGCTACACCTTC. Protein sequence: CASSLSRRYNYGYTF. The chain carries TRBV27 and TRBJ1-2; D gene ambiguous. CDR3 length equals 15 residues. In germline, CDR1 is MNHEY, CDR2 SMNVEV (reference sequence). V gave up 3 bases and J gave up 1 base, with 12 bases separating them.

The J gene is TRBJ1-4, the V gene TRBV11-2, with D tentatively TRBD1 (5 bases). Trimming shortened V by 5 bases and J by 0 bases, and 13 bases separated the two germline ends. The CDR3 sequence is 16 residues long. Per the germline V gene, CDR1 is SGHAT and CDR2 is FQNNGV. Written as DNA, the CDR3 is TGTGCCAGCAGCCTGGGGGGGGGAGCAACTAATGAAAAACTGTTTTTT. Translating it yields CASSLGGGATNEKLFF.

The chain links TRBV24-1 to TRBJ2-3; 9 bases fit TRBD2. This CDR3 spans 16 amino acids. In germline, CDR1 is KGHDR, CDR2 SFDVKD. The J segment lost 1 base and the V segment lost 1 base, leaving 2 bases of the junction unmatched. The CDR3 nucleotides read TGTGCCACCAGTGATTTTGCTAGCGGGGGCACAGATACGCAGTATTTT. Its translation: CATSDFASGGTDTQYF.

The chain joins TRBV27 to TRBJ1-6; the D is unclear. Germline CDR1 and CDR2: MNHEY and SMNVEV (reference sequence). The CDR3 runs 14 residues. V was cut by 3 bases and J by 9 bases, with 12 bases left in between. The CDR3 here is CASSFMTAGSPLHF. The CDR3, as DNA: TGTGCCAGCAGTTTTATGACGGCTGGTTCACCCCTCCACTTT.

This clone was counted between two and nine times. The chain links TRBV7-9 to TRBJ2-7; D is perhaps TRBD2 (5 bases). CDR1 SEHNR and CDR2 FQNEAQ come from the germline V gene (reference sequence). The CDR3 is 13 residues long. Trimming took off 2 bases at V and 3 bases at J, with 8 bases between the two ends. In DNA form, the CDR3 reads TGTGCCAGCAGCTTAACGGGGAACTACGAGCAGTACTTC. This encodes CASSLTGNYEQYF.

This chain uses TRBV5-1 with TRBJ2-7; TRBD1 agrees at 7 bases. From germline, CDR1 is SGHRS and CDR2 YFSETQ. The CDR3 runs 15 residues. With V trimmed by 2 bases and J by 4 bases, 9 bases remained unmatched. In nucleotides, the CDR3 is TGCGCCAGCAGCTTCGGGACAGTAGGTAGATACGAGCAGTACTTC. Encoded protein: CASSFGTVGRYEQYF.

This chain links TRBV24-1 with TRBJ1-2, with a tentative D call TRBD1 (5 bases). Trimming removed 3 bases from V and 5 bases from J, with 15 bases in between. Germline CDR1 is KGHDR and CDR2 is SFDVKD. The CDR3 sequence is 15 residues long. This chain's CDR3 is CATSDRKPGGYGYTF. In DNA form, the CDR3 reads TGTGCCACCAGTGATCGGAAACCTGGGGGGTATGGCTACACCTTC.

This clone came up once. This sequence joins TRBV27 and TRBJ2-1, with 10 bases identical to TRBD1. This CDR3 region has 16 residues. Trimming at V came to 5 bases and at J to 7 bases, leaving 11 bases not matched to a gene. Germline values: CDR1 MNHEY, CDR2 SMNVEV (reference sequence). CDR3 protein: CASSPDRGRPGNEQFF. CDR3 nucleotide sequence: TGTGCCAGCAGTCCAGACAGGGGGCGCCCGGGGAATGAGCAGTTCTTC.

The gene calls are TRBV28 and TRBJ2-1; TRBD2 aligns across 11 bases. There are 16 residues in the CDR3. Germline V gene data show CDR1 as MDHEN and CDR2 as SYDVKM. V lost 3 bases and J lost 2; bases outside the gene matches: 3. CDR3 protein: CASSLASGGTYNEQFF. In DNA, the CDR3 is TGTGCCAGCAGTTTGGCTAGCGGGGGGACCTACAATGAGCAGTTCTTC.

The rearrangement joins TRBV3-1 (or the pseudogene TRBV3-2) to TRBJ1-3; D is perhaps TRBD1 (5 bases). The CDR3 sequence is 19 residues long. The V end was cut by 4 bases, the J end by 0 bases, with 22 bases between. Germline V gives CDR1 LGHDT, CDR2 YNNKEL (reference sequence). CDR3 amino acids: CASSLKFKGAEYSGNTIYF. In DNA form, the CDR3 reads TGTGCCAGCAGCCTAAAATTTAAAGGGGCGGAATACTCTGGAAACACCATATATTTT.

The chain employs TRBV28 and TRBJ1-2; D is ambiguous. This CDR3 region has 11 residues. The germline V gene has CDR1 MDHEN and CDR2 SYDVKM. Trimming removed 3 bases at V and 6 bases at J, with 5 bases between. The CDR3 nucleotides read TGTGCCAGCAGTTTCGGACATGGCTACACCTTC. This codes for CASSFGHGYTF.

V and J are TRBV6-2 or TRBV6-3 and TRBJ2-7, with 8 bases identical to TRBD1. The CDR3 runs 15 residues. Germline assignment: CDR1 MNHEY and CDR2 SVGEGT. V lost 4 bases and J lost 1; bases outside the gene matches: 6. The CDR3: CASSFSGTGSYEQYF. DNA of the CDR3: TGTGCCAGCAGTTTTTCCGGGACAGGATCCTACGAGCAGTACTTC.